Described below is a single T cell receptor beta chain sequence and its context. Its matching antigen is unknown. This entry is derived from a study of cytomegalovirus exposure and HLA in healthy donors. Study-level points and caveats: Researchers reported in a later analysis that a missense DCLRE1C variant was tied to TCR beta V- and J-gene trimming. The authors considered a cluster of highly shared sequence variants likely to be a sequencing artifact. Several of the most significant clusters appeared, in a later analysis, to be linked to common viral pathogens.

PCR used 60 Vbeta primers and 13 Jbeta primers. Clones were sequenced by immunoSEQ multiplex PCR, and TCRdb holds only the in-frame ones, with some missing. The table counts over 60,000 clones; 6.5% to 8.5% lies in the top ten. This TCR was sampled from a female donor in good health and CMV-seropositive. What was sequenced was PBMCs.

The CDR3 region has the DNA TGTGCCAGCAGTTTTTTTGGGACAGGGGCATCCTACGAGCAGTACTTC. Protein: CASSFFGTGASYEQYF. The chain links TRBV7-2 to TRBJ2-7, with 10 bases matching TRBD1. V dropped 6 bases and J dropped 1; count of bases not matched to a gene: 9. The CDR3 length is 16 residues. Germline V gives CDR1 SGHTA, CDR2 FQGNSA.